Below, 9 T cell receptor beta chains from the same sample are listed, as sequenced in a study of blood T cell repertoires in COVID-19. Assay used: immunoSEQ multiplex PCR; TCRdb lists only in-frame clones, some missing. The sample contains 250,000 to 400,000 clones, roughly 90% of which appear only once. Sequencing was performed on peripheral blood. The receptors derive from a woman between 25 and 40 years old with COVID-19, enrolled during active disease.

The chain links TRBV30 to TRBJ2-4; the match to TRBD2 covers 9 bases. Germline CDR1 GTSNPN, CDR2 SVGIG (reference sequence). With 1 base clipped from V and 7 bases from J, the junction kept 8 bases outside the gene matches. The CDR3 is 15 residues long. CDR3 in amino acids: CAWSATAGGLNIQYF. The CDR3 DNA follows: TGTGCCTGGAGTGCGACGGCGGGAGGGTTGAACATTCAGTACTTC.

J is TRBJ2-3 and V is TRBV6-5; no clear D gene. Germline V gene data show CDR1 as MNHEY and CDR2 as SVGAGI. V lost 10 bases and J lost 0, with 11 bases in between. This CDR3 comprises 13 residues. The CDR3 coding sequence is TGTGCCACCACTTCTCTTAGCACAGATACGCAGTATTTT. Translation gives CATTSLSTDTQYF.

V and J are TRBV5-6 and TRBJ1-1; D call uncertain. CDR3 length equals 16 residues. Germline CDR1 reads SGHDT; CDR2 reads YYEEEE. Trimming left V 0 bases short and J 2 bases short, with 14 bases between. CDR3 sequence (DNA): TGTGCCAGCAGCTTGGCCCTGACGGGAGTTAACACTGAAGCTTTCTTT. Its protein is CASSLALTGVNTEAFF.

The count of this clone is one. This chain joins TRBV2 and TRBJ1-2; 9 bases match TRBD1. The CDR3 spans 15 residues. J gave up 4 bases and V 7 bases, and 10 bases lay outside the gene matches. Germline assignment: CDR1 SNHLY and CDR2 FYNNEI. DNA of the CDR3: TGTGCCAGCACCGTGGTTCCGACAGGGGGCTATGGCTACACCTTC. Amino acids: CASTVVPTGGYGYTF.

The J gene is TRBJ1-2, the V gene TRBV3-1 (or the pseudogene TRBV3-2), with TRBD1 as a possible D gene (5 bases). V was pared by 4 bases and J by 4 bases, with 13 bases between. The germline CDR1 and CDR2 sequences are LGHDT and YNNKEL (reference sequence). CDR3 size: 14 residues. The CDR3 reads CASSPSTVSYGYTF. In nucleotides, the CDR3 is TGTGCCAGCAGCCCCTCGACAGTGAGCTATGGCTACACCTTC.

The V call is TRBV7-8, the J call TRBJ1-1; D is perhaps TRBD1 (5 bases). From germline, CDR1 is SGHVS and CDR2 FQNEAQ. This CDR3 has 15 residues. Trimming took off 5 bases at V and 1 base at J, with 14 bases between the two ends. The CDR3 reads CASSKPGLQNTEAFF. Written as DNA, the CDR3 is TGTGCCAGCAGCAAACCGGGACTTCAGAACACTGAAGCTTTCTTT.

The chain carries TRBV28 and TRBJ2-7; 11 nucleotides match TRBD1. V shed 6 bases and J 5 bases; nucleotides not matched to a gene: 9. CDR3 length equals 15 residues. CDR1 and CDR2 (germline): MDHEN, SYDVKM. The CDR3, as DNA: TGTGCCAGCAGCCCCAGGGGACAGGGGGGTAACGAGCAGTACTTC. Translation: CASSPRGQGGNEQYF.

The V gene is TRBV6-4, the J gene TRBJ1-1; possibly TRBD1 for D (5 bases). The CDR3 length is 14 residues. Germline lookup yields CDR1 MRHNA and CDR2 SNTAGT. The V gene lost 6 bases and the J gene lost 1 base, with 12 bases spanning the gap. The CDR3 is CASRTDQRNTEAFF. The CDR3 DNA is TGTGCCAGCAGGACAGACCAAAGGAACACTGAAGCTTTCTTT.

This rearrangement joins TRBV6-1 to TRBJ1-2; 8 positions match TRBD1. Losses at the gene ends were 4 bases for V and 2 bases for J; bases not matched to a gene: 12. In germline, CDR1 is MNHNS, CDR2 SASEGT. The CDR3 totals 17 residues. CDR3 coding DNA: TGTGCCAGCAGTGCGCTTACAGGGGGAAGACCGAACTATGGCTACACCTTC. This encodes CASSALTGGRPNYGYTF.